This T cell receptor beta chain is from a study of beta chain features in type 1 diabetes (dated by TCRdb to the late 2010s). Regarding the complete study: Mean age, gender distribution, total cell number and subset yield did not differ between patients and healthy donors. Across all samples, some 100,000,000 sorted cells were examined, and cell number per subset correlated strongly with RNA yield. In the study, TCRB repertoires of sorted circulating CD4+ T cell subsets from recently diagnosed type 1 diabetes patients were compared with those of matched healthy donors. Whereas all 30 or so donors provided naive and central memory subsets, regulatory and stem cell-like memory subsets were isolated from just 8 patients and about eight healthy donors. The study at large found these results: Because cDNA was sequenced instead of genomic DNA, highly expressing activated cells could be over-represented, though the groups showed no difference in activation or CD3 levels. At VDJ recombination sites, patients with type 1 diabetes made fewer insertions and deleted more nucleotides, a pattern implying thymic rearrangement abnormalities. Shorter templates might be favored by PCR, yet because patient and control samples were amplified and corrected together, any such skew would affect both groups equally. The naive, central memory and regulatory TCRB repertoires appeared to resemble one another more closely among patients than among healthy donors. In all four CD4+ subsets, TCRB CDR3 length was moderately but significantly shorter in type 1 diabetes patients. HLA sub-analyses involved small numbers of individuals, so any influence of HLA type on TCRB rearrangement remained unresolved.

This clone was counted only a few times. Its antigen is still unknown. Base qualities are not at hand, and no much larger clone is one base apart. The CDR3 runs 13 amino acids, cysteine and phenylalanine included. Only the CDR3 DNA stays, 39 bases, in frame from base 1. The germline V gene supplies CDR1 SGHAT and CDR2 FQNNGV. Relative to germline, V is 5 bases shorter and J is 3 bases shorter, with 10 bases between their ends. All of the isolated RNA was reverse transcribed with the High Capacity cDNA Reverse Transcription Kit, so expressed TCRB transcripts were sequenced. Stem cell-like memory T cell samples underwent survey-depth immunoSEQ sequencing, averaging approximately 920,000 total reads per sample. After sorted cells were lysed in RLT buffer, RNA was extracted with DNase-treated RNeasy Micro or Mini kits, with the choice depending on cell number. Each cell subset was processed on its own to prevent cross-contamination, while patient and healthy donor samples were processed together. Using the immunoSEQ multiplex PCR, TCRB sequences were amplified from cDNA into 87-bp fragments spanning the CDR3 region. Amplicons were sequenced on the Illumina HiSeq platform. The original methods were these. PCR bias was corrected computationally using synthetic template baselines, and reads within Hamming distance 2 were collapsed, with unmergeable singletons discarded. Reads were aligned to IMGT to assign V, D and J genes, CDR3 length, and insertions or deletions at six rearrangement sites. Within each subset, clonotype counts were normalized to the number of sorted cells before true diversity and Gini coefficients were calculated with the tcR R package. The overlap coefficient, calculated on TCRB nucleotide sequences, was used to measure repertoire sharing. TCRdb stores this immuneACCESS table with in-frame sequences only. Part of the clones is absent; in the studies checked, under half of the shortfall reflects unresolved V genes, and no reason is known for the rest. The DNA was the basis for D and trimming; V, J and clone size are from that table. For this sample there are about 110,000 clones; 30% to 50% appear just once. Jointly, the top ten make up over 0.05% of the sample.

From each donor, a single peripheral blood sample of around 120 mL on average was drawn into heparinised tubes. A BD FACSAria II was used to sort naive, central memory, regulatory and stem cell-like memory CD4+ T cells with a panel that included CD45RO, CCR7, CD25, CD127, CD95 and CD27. A purity above 95% was achieved for all sorted populations. PBMCs were isolated immediately by Lymphoprep density gradient centrifugation and stained directly without culture. To minimize batch effects, samples were stained and sorted in pairs, one healthy donor with one patient per experiment. This TCR was sampled from a woman younger than 35 in good health. The specimen was stem cell memory CD4+ T cells from blood. The sample's cell subset or site label is to be understood as: stem cell-like memory CD4+ T cells. The chain is assembled from TRBV11-2 and TRBJ1-2, with the identity of the D gene unclear. The sequence in DNA is TGTGCCAGCAGCCTACGCCTTGACTATGGCTACACCTTC. This gives the protein CASSLRLDYGYTF.